This T cell receptor beta chain derives from a study of beta chain features in type 1 diabetes. Study results and limitations: Type 1 diabetes patients showed a moderate but significant shortening of TCRB CDR3s in all four CD4+ subsets. Any PCR bias toward short templates would affect both groups alike.

This clone came up a few times. Its antigen is unidentified. Expressed TCRB transcripts were sequenced, since all the RNA that had been isolated was reverse transcribed. TCRdb keeps only in-frame clones here, not all; method: immunoSEQ multiplex PCR. The sample holds approximately 120,000 clones, 17% seen once. One heparinised draw, averaging about 116 mL, was taken per donor. The sample was central memory CD4+ T cells from blood. This TCR was sampled from a young man with type 1 diabetes.

CDR3 sequence: CASSLTGSNTEAFF. CDR3 nucleotide sequence: TGTGCCAGCAGCTTAACGGGGTCGAACACTGAAGCTTTCTTT. This sequence joins TRBV7-3 and TRBJ1-1; D gene ambiguous. V was cut by 0 bases and J by 1 base, with 6 bases left in between. Germline V gene data show CDR1 as SGHTA and CDR2 as FQGTGA. The CDR3 runs 14 residues. Full variable domain (missing parts from reference TRBV7-3 and TRBJ1-1): GAGVSQTPSNKVTEKGKYVELRCDPISGHTALYWYRQSLGQGPEFLIYFQGTGAADDSGLPNDRFFAVRPEGSVSTLKIQRTERGDSAVYLCASSLTGSNTEAFFGQGTRLTVV.